This TCR beta chain was observed in a study of somatic mutations in cytotoxic T cells in rheumatoid arthritis. Study overall: Patient blood (approximately 30 ml EDTA) was drawn right after diagnosis, before any treatment.

Study results and limitations: Rising age went with increasing CD8+ clonality in rheumatoid arthritis patients; healthy controls showed no such increase.

V lost 8 bases and J lost 5, with 22 bases in between. The CDR3 consists of 15 residues. Germline V gene sequence: CDR1 SGHDT, CDR2 YYEEEE. Clones were sequenced by immunoSEQ multiplex PCR, and TCRdb holds only the in-frame ones, with some missing. The data show some 15,000 clones, 65% to 85% seen once. Isolation of CD4+ and CD8+ cells used positive magnetic bead selection, with purity checked by flow cytometry. As concerns this clone: Its specificity is not known.

The specimen was CD8+ T cells sorted from blood. The chain recombines TRBV5-6 with TRBJ2-5; D is perhaps TRBD1 or TRBD2 (6 bases each). This clonotype was obtained from an adult with rheumatoid arthritis. CDR3 sequence reads: CARGAGRPRRETQYF. In DNA form, the CDR3 reads TGTGCCAGGGGGGCGGGGCGACCAAGGCGGGAGACCCAGTACTTC. The whole variable domain, filled in from reference TRBV5-6 and TRBJ2-5, reads DAGVTQSPTHLIKTRGQQVTLRCSPKSGHDTVSWYQQALGQGPQFIFQYYEEEERQRGNFPDRFSGHQFPNYSSELNVNALLLGDSALYLCARGAGRPRRETQYFGPGTRLLVL.